This entry lists 10 T cell receptor beta chains sequenced from one sample in a study of T-cell memory formation after mild COVID-19. TCRdb re-called the 5' RACE reads through MiXCR, storing one row per CDR3 protein. The data show about half a million distinct CDR3 sequences, 18% seen once. The sample comprised PBMCs or a T cell subset sorted from them (not recorded which). These receptors came from an adult woman who had mild COVID-19 (a few samples of this study predate the infection). Cell type and time point are not known.

CDR3 amino acids: CASSLAPAPTYEQYF. In nucleotides, the CDR3 is TGTGCCAGCAGCTTAGCACCGGCCCCCACCTACGAGCAGTACTTC. The J gene is TRBJ2-7, the V gene TRBV7-8; D call uncertain. This CDR3 has 15 residues. Germline V CDR1 and CDR2: SGHVS, FQNEAQ. V was pared by 0 bases and J by 2 bases, with 11 bases between.

V is TRBV15 and J is TRBJ1-5; D remains ambiguous. This CDR3 has 14 amino acids. The V gene's germline CDR1 is LNHNV and CDR2 YYDKDF (reference sequence). Trimming removed 2 bases at V and 6 bases at J, with 11 bases between. The CDR3 nucleotides are TGTGCCACCAGCAGAACCCCCCTAGCTCAGCCCCAGCATTTT. Its protein is CATSRTPLAQPQHF.

Here the CDR3 DNA reads TGTGCCAGCATAATAGGGAACACCGGGGAGCTGTTTTTT. Protein sequence: CASIIGNTGELFF. This chain links TRBV27 with TRBJ2-2; D is ambiguous. The CDR3 loop spans 13 amino acids. Germline CDR1 MNHEY, CDR2 SMNVEV (reference sequence). Trimming removed 7 bases at V and 1 base at J, with 7 bases between.

This clonotype was detected a few times. The chain carries TRBV20-1 and TRBJ2-2; D is unresolved. The germline gives CDR1 DFQATT, CDR2 SNEGSKA (reference sequence). The CDR3 has 16 amino acids. Trimming stripped 3 bases from V and 1 base from J, with 15 bases between. The CDR3 nucleotides are TGCAGTGCTAGGTCGGGCCGGCTTCGGAACACCGGGGAGCTGTTTTTT. Translation: CSARSGRLRNTGELFF.

This clonotype was observed a few times. This chain uses TRBV10-3 with TRBJ2-3; no firm D call. Germline V gives CDR1 ENHRY, CDR2 SYGVKD. With 6 bases removed from V and 3 bases from J, the gap between germline ends came to 10 bases. The CDR3 covers 13 residues. The CDR3 spells CAIRDQQTDTQYF. The CDR3 coding sequence is TGTGCCATCAGGGATCAACAAACAGATACGCAGTATTTT.

The chain joins TRBV7-9 to TRBJ1-1; 8 bases match TRBD1. V dropped 5 bases and J dropped 1; count of bases not matched to a gene: 6. The germline gives CDR1 SEHNR, CDR2 FQNEAQ (reference sequence). This CDR3 contains 15 residues. The CDR3 nucleotides are TGTGCCAGCAGCGGCGGACAGGGAGCGAACACTGAAGCTTTCTTT. Its translation is CASSGGQGANTEAFF. The whole variable domain, filled in from reference TRBV7-9 and TRBJ1-1, reads DTGVSQNPRHKITKRGQNVTFRCDPISEHNRLYWYRQTLGQGPEFLTYFQNEAQLEKSRLLSDRFSAERPKGSFSTLEIQRTEQGDSAMYLCASSGGQGANTEAFFGQGTRLTVV.

The chain uses TRBV7-8 and TRBJ2-3; no reliable D call. The CDR3 is made up of 14 amino acids. Germline CDR1 is SGHVS and CDR2 is FQNEAQ. The V gene lost 3 bases and the J gene lost 1 base, with 8 bases spanning the gap. The CDR3 protein is CASSFQQRTDTQYF. CDR3 sequence (DNA): TGTGCCAGCAGCTTCCAACAACGCACAGATACGCAGTATTTT.

In its sample, this clonotype was seen a few times. The rearrangement uses TRBV5-1 and TRBJ2-3, with 7 nucleotides matching TRBD2. Germline CDR1 reads SGHRS; CDR2 reads YFSETQ. V was clipped by 7 bases and J by 4 bases; unmatched bases: 9. This CDR3 contains 14 residues. CDR3 region: CASGASGPPDTQYF. The CDR3 DNA reads TGCGCCAGCGGTGCTAGCGGCCCCCCAGATACGCAGTATTTT.

V usage is TRBV9 and J usage is TRBJ2-1; 7 positions match TRBD2. Unmatched junction bases numbered 9, after V lost 0 bases and J lost 3 bases. Germline CDR1 reads SGDLS; CDR2 reads YYNGEE. There are 17 residues in the CDR3. The CDR3 DNA is TGTGCCAGCAGCGTAGGTCCCTCTAGCGGACTCTACAATGAGCAGTTCTTC. It is translated as CASSVGPSSGLYNEQFF.

This chain links TRBV5-1 with TRBJ2-5; no reliable D call. This CDR3 has 13 amino acids. Looked up from germline, CDR1 is SGHRS and CDR2 is YFSETQ. Trimming cost V 2 bases and J 3 bases, with 8 bases left between them. The CDR3 loop is CASSFLREETQYF. The CDR3 nucleotides are TGCGCCAGCAGCTTTTTAAGGGAAGAGACCCAGTACTTC. Drawing the rest from reference TRBV5-1 and TRBJ2-5, the complete variable domain is KAGVTQTPRYLIKTRGQQVTLSCSPISGHRSVSWYQQTPGQGLQFLFEYFSETQRNKGNFPGRFSGRQFSNSRSEMNVSTLELGDSALYLCASSFLREETQYFGPGTRLLVL.